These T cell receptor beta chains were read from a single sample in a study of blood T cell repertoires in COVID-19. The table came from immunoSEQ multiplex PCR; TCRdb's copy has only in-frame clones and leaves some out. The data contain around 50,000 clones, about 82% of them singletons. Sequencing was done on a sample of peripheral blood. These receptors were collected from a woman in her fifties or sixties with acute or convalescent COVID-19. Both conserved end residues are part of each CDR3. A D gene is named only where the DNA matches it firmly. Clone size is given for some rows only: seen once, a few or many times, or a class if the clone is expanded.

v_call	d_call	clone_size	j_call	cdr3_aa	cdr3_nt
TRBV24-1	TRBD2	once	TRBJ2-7	CATSDSGSGYEQYF	TGTGCCACCAGTGATAGCGGGAGTGGCTACGAGCAGTACTTC
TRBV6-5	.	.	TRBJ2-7	CARSLLLAEQYF	TGTGCCAGATCCCTGCTTCTAGCGGAGCAGTACTTC
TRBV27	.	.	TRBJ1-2	CASSLRNSIHYGYTF	TGTGCCAGCAGTTTACGGAACAGTATTCATTATGGCTACACCTTC
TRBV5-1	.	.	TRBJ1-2	CASRANPSGPHGYTF	TGCGCCAGCAGGGCGAACCCCTCAGGCCCCCATGGCTACACCTTC
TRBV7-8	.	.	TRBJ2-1	CASTKGAGATYNEQFF	TGTGCCAGCACTAAAGGGGCGGGGGCTACCTACAATGAGCAGTTCTTC
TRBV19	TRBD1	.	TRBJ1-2	CASSPATGPGYTF	TGTGCCAGTAGTCCAGCGACAGGGCCTGGCTACACCTTC
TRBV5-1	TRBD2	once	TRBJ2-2	CASSISGKNTGELFF	TGCGCCAGCAGCATAAGCGGGAAGAACACCGGGGAGCTGTTTTTT
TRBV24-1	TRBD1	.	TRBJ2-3	CATSDDWGQGLTDTQYF	TGTGCCACCAGTGACGACTGGGGACAGGGACTAACAGATACGCAGTATTTT
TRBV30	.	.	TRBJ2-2	CAGRSAGELFF	TGTGCCGGCCGGAGCGCCGGGGAGCTGTTTTTT
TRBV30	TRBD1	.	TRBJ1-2	CACSPGQITGYGYTF	TGTGCCTGTAGCCCGGGACAGATAACTGGCTATGGCTACACCTTC
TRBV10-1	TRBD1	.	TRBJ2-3	CASSDDRGVDTQYF	TGCGCCAGCAGTGATGACAGGGGGGTTGATACGCAGTATTTT
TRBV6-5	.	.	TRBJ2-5	CASGNRRTQYF	TGTGCCAGCGGTAACCGTAGGACCCAGTACTTC
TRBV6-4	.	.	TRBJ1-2	CASSENPNSHLGGYTF	TGTGCCAGCAGCGAGAATCCCAACAGCCACCTCGGTGGCTACACCTTC
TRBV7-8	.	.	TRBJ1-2	CASSFSAAGLGGYTF	TGTGCCAGCAGCTTTAGTGCAGCGGGCTTGGGGGGCTACACCTTC
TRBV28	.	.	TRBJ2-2	CASNPPGRLTGELFF	TGTGCCAGCAACCCCCCAGGGCGTCTAACCGGGGAGCTGTTTTTT